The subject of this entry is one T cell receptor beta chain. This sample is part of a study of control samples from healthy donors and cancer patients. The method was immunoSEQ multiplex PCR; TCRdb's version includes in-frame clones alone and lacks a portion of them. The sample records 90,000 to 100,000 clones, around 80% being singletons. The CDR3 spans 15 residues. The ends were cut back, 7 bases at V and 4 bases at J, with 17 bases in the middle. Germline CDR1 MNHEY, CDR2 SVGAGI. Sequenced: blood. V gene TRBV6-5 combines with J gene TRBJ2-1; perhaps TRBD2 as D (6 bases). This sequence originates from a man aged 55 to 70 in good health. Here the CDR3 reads CASMRDRRGYNEQFF. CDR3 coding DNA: TGTGCCAGCATGAGGGACCGGAGGGGATACAATGAGCAGTTCTTC.